The 16 T cell receptor beta chains below all came from one sample that was sequenced in a study of cytomegalovirus exposure and HLA in healthy donors. PCR involved 60 Vbeta and 13 Jbeta primers. The repertoire was sequenced with immunoSEQ multiplex PCR; TCRdb's copy has only in-frame clones and lacks some. Altogether some 85,000 clones are present, about 80% being singletons, with the ten largest covering 1.3% to 1.5%. Sequencing was carried out using PBMCs. These receptors were collected from a male donor in good health and CMV-seronegative.

Notes on this clone: At the DNA level, this CDR3 is encoded by other sequences in the same sample as well. CDR3 DNA: TGTGCCAGCAGACCCATGCTCAGGGGGCATGGCTACACCTTC. The encoded protein is CASRPMLRGHGYTF. The gene calls are TRBV28 and TRBJ1-2; 8 bases fit TRBD1. The V gene end was trimmed by 6 bases and the J gene end by 6 bases; junction bases not matched to a gene: 9. There are 14 residues in the CDR3. Germline V lookup: CDR1 MDHEN, CDR2 SYDVKM.

The CDR3 region has the DNA TGTGCCAGCTCACCAGGCGAAAAACTGTTTTTT. It encodes CASSPGEKLFF. This chain connects TRBV18 to TRBJ1-4; no firm D call. The CDR3 is 11 amino acids. Germline CDR1 and CDR2: KGHSH and LQKENI. Between the trimmed V and J ends, which lost 2 bases and 8 bases, there was a span of 3 bases.

This chain joins TRBV5-6 and TRBJ2-7, with D possibly being TRBD1 (5 bases). CDR3 length equals 13 residues. Germline V gene data show CDR1 as SGHDT and CDR2 as YYEEEE. V was clipped by 0 bases and J by 6 bases, with 10 bases between them. The CDR3 reads CASSLGKGLEQYF. The CDR3 bases are TGTGCCAGCAGCTTGGGGAAGGGGCTCGAGCAGTACTTC.

The table lists this clone with a count of one. Other nucleotide sequences from this sample produce the same CDR3. This chain uses TRBV27 with TRBJ2-7; perhaps TRBD1 as D (5 bases). The V end lost 0 bases, the J end lost 0 bases, and 9 bases lay between the germline ends. The germline V gene has CDR1 MNHEY and CDR2 SMNVEV (reference sequence). This CDR3 is built from 15 residues. The CDR3 spells CASSLSGASSYEQYF. DNA of the CDR3: TGTGCCAGCAGTTTATCAGGGGCCAGCTCCTACGAGCAGTACTTC.

The chain recombines TRBV6-5 with TRBJ1-1, with TRBD1 matching 9 bases. CDR1 is MNHEY, CDR2 SVGAGI, per germline. CDR3 length: 16 amino acids. The V gene end was trimmed by 0 bases and the J gene end by 7 bases; junction bases not matched to a gene: 9. CDR3 sequence reads: CASSYSNRDRDGEAFF. The CDR3, as DNA: TGTGCCAGCAGTTACTCAAATCGGGACAGGGATGGTGAAGCTTTCTTT.

In its sample, this clone was seen a few times. This chain links TRBV5-1 with TRBJ1-1; D uncertain. This CDR3 is built from 14 residues. Deletions cut 2 bases from V and 1 base from J, with 9 bases between. In germline, CDR1 is SGHRS, CDR2 YFSETQ. CDR3 amino acids: CASSFLTQNTEAFF. CDR3 DNA sequence: TGCGCCAGCAGCTTTCTCACACAGAACACTGAAGCTTTCTTT.

The chain employs TRBV28 and TRBJ1-4; D possibly corresponds to TRBD1 (6 bases). This CDR3 spans 13 amino acids. From germline, CDR1 is MDHEN and CDR2 SYDVKM. Trimming took off 6 bases at V and 7 bases at J, with 12 bases between the two ends. The CDR3 is CASRQDSLEKLFF. The CDR3, as DNA: TGTGCCAGCAGACAGGACAGCCTTGAAAAACTGTTTTTT. Full variable domain (outside the CDR3, taken from reference TRBV28 and TRBJ1-4): DVKVTQSSRYLVKRTGEKVFLECVQDMDHENMFWYRQDPGLGLRLIYFSYDVKMKEKGDIPEGYSVSREKKERFSLILESASTNQTSMYLCASRQDSLEKLFFGSGTQLSVL.

This clone was counted a single time. The chain links TRBV18 to TRBJ1-3, with a possible D match to TRBD1 (5 bases). Between the trimmed V and J ends, which lost 5 bases and 2 bases, there was a span of 16 bases. The CDR3 is 16 residues long. The germline V gene encodes CDR1 KGHSH and CDR2 LQKENI. This chain's CDR3 is CASSAGTTGTGNTIYF. The CDR3 nucleotides read TGTGCCAGCTCAGCTGGGACTACAGGCACTGGAAACACCATATATTTT.

The chain employs TRBV30 and TRBJ2-7, with D uncertain. The V end lost 1 base, the J end lost 0 bases, and 10 bases lay between the germline ends. Germline CDR1 reads GTSNPN; CDR2 reads SVGIG (reference sequence). This CDR3 is 14 amino acids long. The CDR3 sequence: CAWSDGLSSYEQYF. The CDR3 DNA follows: TGTGCCTGGAGTGACGGTTTAAGCTCCTACGAGCAGTACTTC.

V usage is TRBV28 and J usage is TRBJ1-4; 7 bases line up with TRBD1. The ends lost 6 bases at V and 0 bases at J; junction bases unmatched: 7. The V gene's germline CDR1 is MDHEN and CDR2 SYDVKM. The CDR3 is made up of 16 amino acids. The CDR3 reads CASSLTGSATNEKLFF. The CDR3 nucleotides are TGTGCCAGCAGCCTGACAGGGTCAGCAACTAATGAAAAACTGTTTTTT.

This chain joins TRBV5-4 and TRBJ1-1; D might be TRBD1 (5 bases). From germline, CDR1 is SGHNT and CDR2 YYREEE (reference sequence). The CDR3 length is 15 residues. V lost 2 bases and J 2 bases, leaving 13 bases between the germline ends. The CDR3 loop is CASSFKVQGNTEAFF. The CDR3 DNA is TGTGCCAGCAGCTTCAAGGTTCAGGGTAACACTGAAGCTTTCTTT.

Here the CDR3 DNA reads TGTGCCAGCAGTGAGGAGAACATTAGCAATCAGCCCCAGCATTTT. Encoded protein: CASSEENISNQPQHF. The V call is TRBV2, the J call TRBJ1-5; D gene ambiguous. CDR1 SNHLY and CDR2 FYNNEI come from the germline V gene. There are 15 residues in the CDR3. Trimming shortened V by 3 bases and J by 0 bases, and 9 bases separated the two germline ends. Full variable domain (missing parts from reference TRBV2 and TRBJ1-5): EPEVTQTPSHQVTQMGQEVILRCVPISNHLYFYWYRQILGQKVEFLVSFYNNEISEKSEIFDDQFSVERPDGSNFTLKIRSTKLEDSAMYFCASSEENISNQPQHFGDGTRLSIL.

This chain links TRBV27 with TRBJ1-2; TRBD1 matches at 9 bases. With 2 bases clipped from V and 6 bases from J, the junction kept 4 bases outside the gene matches. The CDR3 runs to 14 residues. The germline V gene has CDR1 MNHEY and CDR2 SMNVEV (reference sequence). The CDR3 is CASSLTGGPHGYTF. The CDR3 nucleotides read TGTGCCAGCAGTTTAACAGGGGGCCCCCATGGCTACACCTTC.

The V gene is TRBV4-3, the J gene TRBJ2-6; no clear D. This CDR3 contains 16 residues. Trimming shortened V by 5 bases and J by 0 bases, and 11 bases separated the two germline ends. Germline CDR1 LGHNA, CDR2 YSLEER. The CDR3 region is CASSLSENSGANVLTF. CDR3 bases: TGCGCCAGCAGCTTATCGGAGAACTCTGGGGCCAACGTCCTGACTTTC.

Notes on this clone: The junction departs from the called germline gene at one end, perhaps through a read error. The chain employs TRBV7-2 and TRBJ2-7; 7 bases map to TRBD1. Germline CDR1 SGHTA, CDR2 FQGNSA. This CDR3 comprises 13 residues. CDR3 in amino acids: CASSSGQSYGQYF. The CDR3 nucleotides are TGTGCCAGCAGCTCGGGACAGTCCTACGGGCAGTACTTC.

The rearrangement links TRBV25-1 to TRBJ1-1; maybe TRBD1 (5 bases). CDR3 length: 13 residues. Trimming removed 1 base from V and 11 bases from J, with 14 bases in between. Germline CDR1 is MGHDK and CDR2 is SYGVNS. The CDR3 region is CASSESGGVYAFF. CDR3 coding DNA: TGTGCCAGCAGTGAATCTGGGGGGGTATATGCTTTCTTT. Combining the CDR3 with reference TRBV25-1 and TRBJ1-1 gives the whole variable domain EADIYQTPRYLVIGTGKKITLECSQTMGHDKMYWYQQDPGMELHLIHYSYGVNSTEKGDLSSESTVSRIRTEHFPLTLESARPSHTSQYLCASSESGGVYAFFGQGTRLTVV.